The 21 T cell receptor beta chains below all came from one sample that was sequenced in a study of blood T cell repertoires in COVID-19. Assay used: immunoSEQ multiplex PCR; TCRdb lists only in-frame clones, some missing. The sample records around 320,000 clones, about 85% being singletons. The sample taken for sequencing was peripheral blood. The receptors were sampled from a man between 18 and 35 years old with active or convalescent COVID-19.

The CDR3 nucleotides are TGTGCCATCAGGAGACAGAGCTCCTACAATGAGCAGTTCTTC. Its translation is CAIRRQSSYNEQFF. The genes are TRBV11-2 and TRBJ2-1; D may be TRBD1 (5 bases). This CDR3 spans 14 amino acids. Trimming took 10 bases from V and 0 from J, leaving 13 bases between them. CDR1 is SGHAT, CDR2 FQNNGV, per germline.

The rearrangement joins TRBV4-1 to TRBJ2-7; D is unclear. Germline V gene lookup returns CDR1 MGHRA and CDR2 YSYEKL. The germline V and J ends were trimmed by 3 bases and 0 bases, with 15 bases remaining between them. This CDR3 spans 16 amino acids. The CDR3 reads CASSHRPSGSSYEQYF. DNA for the CDR3: TGCGCCAGCAGCCACCGGCCCTCGGGTAGCTCCTACGAGCAGTACTTC.

This sequence joins TRBV5-3 and TRBJ2-7; 11 nucleotides match TRBD2. TRBV5-3 is an ORF, and what it does is uncertain. J lost 5 bases, V lost 4 bases, and 8 bases had no gene match. There are 15 residues in the CDR3. CDR3: CARSQFLAGGHEQYF. The DNA of the CDR3 is TGTGCCAGAAGCCAATTTCTAGCGGGAGGCCACGAGCAGTACTTC.

The chain recombines TRBV15 with TRBJ2-2; D is unclear. Looked up from germline, CDR1 is LNHNV and CDR2 is YYDKDF (reference sequence). The CDR3 spans 13 residues. Trimming cost V 3 bases and J 8 bases, with 10 bases left between them. The DNA of the CDR3 is TGTGCCACCAGCAGTGAGATGTTTGGGGAGCTGTTTTTT. Translating it yields CATSSEMFGELFF.

The chain links TRBV10-3 to TRBJ2-3, with TRBD1 identical over 9 bases. This CDR3 spans 15 amino acids. The trim removed 0 bases at V and 6 bases at J, leaving 4 bases unmatched. Germline V CDR1 and CDR2: ENHRY, SYGVKD. The CDR3: CAISESGQGLDTQYF. The CDR3 region has the DNA TGTGCCATCAGTGAGTCGGGACAGGGTTTGGATACGCAGTATTTT.

The chain couples TRBV6-5 to TRBJ2-1, with 11 nucleotides matching TRBD2. Germline V gives CDR1 MNHEY, CDR2 SVGAGI. The CDR3 runs to 15 residues. V gave up 6 bases and J gave up 6 bases; unmatched junction bases: 7. Here the CDR3 DNA reads TGTGCCAGCAGACCCCTAGCGGGAGGAGGCAATGAGCAGTTCTTC. It yields the protein CASRPLAGGGNEQFF.

This chain joins TRBV9 and TRBJ2-7; TRBD1 might be the D (6 bases). From germline, CDR1 is SGDLS and CDR2 YYNGEE. With 3 bases removed from V and 4 bases from J, the gap between germline ends came to 14 bases. The length of the CDR3 is 14 residues. This CDR3 reads CASSASDRNYEQYF. The CDR3 nucleotides read TGTGCCAGCAGCGCCTCCGACAGGAATTACGAGCAGTACTTC.

This chain links TRBV6-5 with TRBJ2-7; 7 nucleotides align to TRBD1. The J segment lost 6 bases and the V segment lost 7 bases, leaving 12 bases of the junction unmatched. There are 14 residues in the CDR3. Germline lookup yields CDR1 MNHEY and CDR2 SVGAGI. The CDR3 nucleotides read TGTGCCAGCAATACCGGGACAGAGACGGGCGAGCAGTACTTC. Translated: CASNTGTETGEQYF.

This clone was observed a handful of times. V usage is TRBV28 and J usage is TRBJ1-5; no reliable D call. V lost 3 bases, J lost 3 bases, and 12 bases lay in between. There are 15 residues in the CDR3. Germline-derived CDR1 and CDR2 are MDHEN and SYDVKM. The CDR3 sequence: CASSFGQSPNQPQHF. Here the CDR3 DNA reads TGTGCCAGCAGTTTTGGGCAGAGTCCCAATCAGCCCCAGCATTTT.

This clone was detected once. As DNA, the CDR3 is TGTGCCAGCAGCCGAGAGGGCGGGGGGGCTACAGATACGCAGTATTTT. It codes for CASSREGGGATDTQYF. This chain joins TRBV7-8 and TRBJ2-3, with TRBD2 identical over 9 bases. The length of the CDR3 is 16 residues. J was trimmed by 3 bases and V by 5 bases; bases with no gene match: 9. The V gene's germline CDR1 is SGHVS and CDR2 FQNEAQ.

This chain connects TRBV4-1 to TRBJ1-4; TRBD1 agrees at 7 bases. Germline CDR1 MGHRA, CDR2 YSYEKL. This CDR3 is 15 amino acids long. V gave up 0 bases and J gave up 8 bases; unmatched junction bases: 6. Here the CDR3 DNA reads TGCGCCAGCAGCCAAGACGAGACAGGGCCCGAAAAACTGTTTTTT. Translation gives CASSQDETGPEKLFF.

The J gene is TRBJ2-5, the V gene TRBV27; D unclear. V lost 3 bases and J 5 bases, leaving 19 bases between the germline ends. The CDR3 is 16 residues long. Germline V gives CDR1 MNHEY, CDR2 SMNVEV (reference sequence). The CDR3 loop is CASSLNPYPGLETQYF. The CDR3 region has the DNA TGTGCCAGCAGTTTGAACCCGTACCCAGGATTGGAGACCCAGTACTTC.

This rearrangement joins TRBV5-1 to TRBJ1-2; perhaps TRBD1 as D (6 bases). This CDR3 is built from 15 residues. CDR1 and CDR2 (germline): SGHRS, YFSETQ. The V and J ends lost 2 bases and 1 base respectively, with 12 bases between them. The CDR3 loop reads CASSLQGGSNYGYTF. The DNA for the CDR3 is TGCGCCAGCAGCTTACAGGGCGGGAGTAACTATGGCTACACCTTC.

This chain uses TRBV6-6 with TRBJ2-7, with 7 bases matching TRBD2. Trimming at V came to 8 bases and at J to 7 bases, leaving 17 bases not matched to a gene. CDR1 is MNHNY and CDR2 is SVGAGI in the germline V gene (reference sequence). The CDR3 contains 15 residues. This chain's CDR3 is CASCFTLADSCEQYF. The CDR3 DNA reads as TGTGCCAGCTGCTTCACTCTAGCGGACTCCTGTGAGCAGTACTTC.

The J gene is TRBJ2-1, the V gene TRBV7-2; 14 positions agree with TRBD2. Germline V gene lookup returns CDR1 SGHTA and CDR2 FQGNSA. This CDR3 is 18 amino acids long. Unmatched junction bases numbered 9, after V lost 0 bases and J lost 8 bases. The chain's CDR3 is CASSLAWGLAGVRDEQFF. The CDR3 nucleotides are TGTGCCAGCAGCTTAGCGTGGGGACTAGCGGGAGTGAGAGATGAGCAGTTCTTC.

This chain uses TRBV12-3 or TRBV12-4 with TRBJ1-1; D is unclear. Trimming took 3 bases from V and 3 from J, leaving 8 bases between them. This CDR3 has 13 amino acids. The CDR3 region has the DNA TGTGCCAGCAGTTTGGAGGAGGACACTGAAGCTTTCTTT. It specifies CASSLEEDTEAFF.

The chain is built from TRBV5-8 and TRBJ2-1; 8 bases map to TRBD2. J gave up 9 bases and V 1 base, and 6 bases lay outside the gene matches. The CDR3 totals 14 residues. Germline loops: CDR1 SGHTS, CDR2 YDEGEE. In DNA form, the CDR3 reads TGTGCCAGCAGCTTGAATAGCGGGAAGGGTGAGCAGTTCTTC. Amino acids: CASSLNSGKGEQFF.

The chain links TRBV13 to TRBJ2-1; a possible D gene is TRBD1 (6 bases). This CDR3 is 15 amino acids long. Germline CDR1 reads PRHDT; CDR2 reads FYEKMQ (reference sequence). Between the trimmed V and J ends, which lost 1 base and 9 bases, there was a span of 16 bases. CDR3 in amino acids: CASSLAPLGASEQFF. In DNA, the CDR3 is TGTGCCAGCAGCTTAGCCCCGCTGGGGGCGAGTGAGCAGTTCTTC.

The chain uses TRBV18 and TRBJ2-3, with 11 bases matching TRBD2. This CDR3 is built from 16 residues. CDR1 and CDR2 (germline): KGHSH, LQKENI. With V trimmed by 3 bases and J by 1 base, 3 bases remained unmatched. CDR3 protein: CASSPLAGGRTDTQYF. CDR3 DNA: TGTGCCAGCTCACCTTTAGCGGGGGGGCGCACAGATACGCAGTATTTT.

V and J are TRBV5-6 and TRBJ1-1; maybe TRBD1 (6 bases). Germline values: CDR1 SGHDT, CDR2 YYEEEE. The CDR3 is 14 residues long. The V and J ends lost 2 bases and 5 bases respectively, with 13 bases between them. CDR3 nucleotide sequence: TGTGCCAGCAGCTTCCTCGGGGGGCAAACTGAAGCTTTCTTT. Its protein product is CASSFLGGQTEAFF.

This rearrangement joins TRBV7-2 to TRBJ2-1; the match to TRBD2 covers 11 bases. The CDR3 consists of 19 residues. The V and J ends lost 5 bases and 9 bases, in that order; junction bases with no gene match: 21. Germline V gene sequence: CDR1 SGHTA, CDR2 FQGNSA. CDR3 coding DNA: TGTGCCAGCAGCCCGATCTGGTTAGCGGGAGGGCAAGGATTTGGTGAGCAGTTCTTC. Translated: CASSPIWLAGGQGFGEQFF.